The rows below give T cell receptor beta chains drawn from one sample of a study of cytomegalovirus exposure and HLA in healthy donors. The protocol was immunoSEQ multiplex PCR, while the TCRdb copy is restricted to in-frame clones and leaves out a portion. This sample has 90,000 to 100,000 clones, with less than 9.5% found just once. The specimen sequenced was PBMCs. The receptors were gathered from a man aged 50 to 59 in good health and CMV-seropositive. Both conserved end residues are part of each CDR3. A D gene is named only where the DNA matches it firmly. Clone size, where shown, is once, few, many, or a class for clones that have expanded.

>TRBD2|TRBV19|few|TRBJ2-1
CASSTTSGNLYNEQFF
TGTGCCAGTAGTACAACTAGCGGGAACCTTTACAATGAGCAGTTCTTC
>TRBD1|TRBV9|few|TRBJ1-2
CASSVGQGYYGYTF
TGTGCCAGCAGCGTCGGACAGGGCTACTATGGCTACACCTTC
>TRBD1|TRBV6-1|medium-sized|TRBJ1-3
CASSARRTGSGNTIYF
TGTGCCAGCAGTGCCCGGAGGACAGGCTCTGGAAACACCATATATTTT
>-|TRBV2|few|TRBJ1-5
CASSDRFSNQPQHF
TGTGCCAGCAGTGACAGATTTAGCAATCAGCCCCAGCATTTT
>TRBD2|TRBV18|few|TRBJ2-7
CASSPQASGSERGFYEQYF
TGTGCCAGCTCACCACAGGCTAGCGGGAGTGAAAGGGGATTCTACGAGCAGTACTTC
>-|TRBV5-6|-|TRBJ2-2
CASSLAPGNTGELFF
TGTGCCAGCAGCTTGGCGCCGGGGAACACCGGGGAGCTGTTTTTT
>TRBD2|TRBV27|few|TRBJ2-3
CASSPLSGTSTDTQYF
TGTGCCAGCAGTCCACTTAGCGGGACTAGCACAGATACGCAGTATTTT
>TRBD2|TRBV5-1|few|TRBJ2-2
CASGLLAGVGTGELFF
TGCGCCAGCGGGCTCCTAGCGGGAGTGGGCACCGGGGAGCTGTTTTTT
>-|TRBV4-1|few|TRBJ2-1
CASSQGLARGKQFF
TGCGCCAGCAGCCAAGGACTTGCCAGGGGAAAGCAGTTCTTC
>TRBD2|TRBV10-3|-|TRBJ2-3
CAISEGLAADTQYF
TGTGCCATCAGCGAGGGACTAGCTGCAGATACGCAGTATTTT